This TCR beta chain was obtained from a study of blood T cells in healthy people across ages. Points from the study as a whole: Naive CD4+ cells and diversity were both higher in long-lived donors than in aged donors.

With regard to this clonotype: The target antigen is unknown.

It was with a sample-barcoded 5' primer and a J-beta primer mix that a second PCR of about 7 to 12 cycles was run. TCRdb independently ran MiXCR on the 5' RACE reads; one entry per CDR3 protein. The table includes about 1.6 million distinct CDR3 sequences, roughly 32% detected once. Germline trimming cut 1 base from V and 6 bases from J; bases unmatched to any gene: 7. The CDR3 has 17 residues. The germline V gene has CDR1 SGHTA and CDR2 FQGNSA. V gene TRBV7-2 combines with J gene TRBJ2-1, with TRBD2 matching over 12 bases. The sequenced sample was blood. The sequence was collected from a woman in her 30s in good health. The CDR3 coding sequence is TGTGCCAGCAGCTTAGTTCCTAGCGGGGGGGCCTTCAATGAGCAGTTCTTC. Translation gives CASSLVPSGGAFNEQFF.